These 32 T cell receptor beta chains share one sample of origin, sequenced in a study of T cell repertoires in cytomegalovirus infection. TCRdb analysed the reads with MiXCR anew, one entry per CDR3 protein. Altogether roughly 800,000 distinct CDR3 sequences are present, 25% to 35% being singletons, with the ten largest covering less than 15%. Their cognate antigens are unknown. This specimen consisted of cultured CD8+ T cells from PBMCs, obtained from culture after CMV antigen stimulation. Source of these receptors: a human donor in good health (CMV status not recorded). Some clones in this sample may be carry-over from other donors' samples.

This clonotype was recorded a few times. The V and J genes are TRBV27 and TRBJ2-1, with 11 bases aligning to TRBD1. V was pared by 6 bases and J by 2 bases, with 9 bases of the junction left unmatched. Germline CDR1 and CDR2: MNHEY and SMNVEV (reference sequence). This CDR3 is 17 amino acids long. This CDR3 is CASSPPPGQGAYNEQFF. CDR3 DNA sequence: TGTGCCAGCAGCCCACCCCCGGGACAGGGGGCCTACAATGAGCAGTTCTTC.

This clonotype has only one observation. The gene calls are TRBV10-3 and TRBJ2-7; TRBD1 is a possible D gene (6 bases). CDR1 is ENHRY, CDR2 SYGVKD, per germline. Trimming took 0 bases from V and 0 from J, leaving 6 bases between them. This CDR3 contains 14 residues. CDR3 sequence: CAISESTGSYEQYF. The CDR3 nucleotides read TGTGCCATCAGTGAGTCGACAGGCTCCTACGAGCAGTACTTC.

This clonotype was counted a few times. V gene TRBV19 combines with J gene TRBJ2-1, with 11 bases identical to TRBD2. Germline trimming cut 6 bases from V and 6 bases from J; bases unmatched to any gene: 4. CDR3 size: 14 residues. Germline V gives CDR1 LNHDA, CDR2 SQIVND (reference sequence). CDR3 protein: CASRLAGDLNEQFF. The DNA of the CDR3 is TGTGCCAGTAGACTAGCGGGGGACCTCAATGAGCAGTTCTTC.

This rearrangement joins TRBV6-2 or TRBV6-3 to TRBJ2-7; 8 bases fit TRBD1. This CDR3 has 14 amino acids. CDR1 is MNHEY and CDR2 is SVGEGT in the germline V gene. Trimming removed 2 bases from V and 2 bases from J; junction bases left unmatched: 2. CDR3: CASSYPDRAYEQYV. CDR3 bases: TGTGCCAGCAGTTACCCGGACAGGGCCTACGAGCAGTACGTC.

A note on this clonotype: Lacking the conserved final phenylalanine or tryptophan, this CDR3 likely reflects a read error. V is TRBV10-1 and J is TRBJ1-1; D is undetermined. CDR1 is WNHNN, CDR2 SYGVQD, per germline (reference sequence). The germline V and J ends were trimmed by 2 bases and 4 bases, with 8 bases remaining between them. The CDR3 loop spans 13 amino acids. CDR3: CASSEVFSTEAFY. As DNA, the CDR3 is TGCGCCAGCAGTGAGGTCTTCAGCACTGAAGCTTTCTAT.

V is TRBV27 and J is TRBJ2-3, with D perhaps TRBD1 (6 bases). The germline CDR1 and CDR2 sequences are MNHEY and SMNVEV (reference sequence). The ends were cut back, 4 bases at V and 5 bases at J, with 16 bases in the middle. CDR3 length equals 15 residues. The CDR3 bases are TGTGCCAGCAGTTCCACAGGGTGGGAAGGAGATACGCAGTATTTT. The encoded protein is CASSSTGWEGDTQYF.

The chain uses TRBV27 and TRBJ2-2, with D perhaps TRBD1 (5 bases). The CDR3 has 15 residues. CDR1 is MNHEY, CDR2 SMNVEV, per germline (reference sequence). Trimming took 0 bases from V and 5 from J, leaving 10 bases between them. CDR3 sequence: CASSLSVRQTGELFF. The CDR3 bases are TGTGCCAGCAGTTTATCAGTAAGACAGACCGGGGAGCTGTTTTTT.

This clonotype was found a few times. J is TRBJ2-1 and V is TRBV14; D unresolved. V lost 1 base to trimming and J lost 9 bases, with 10 bases between them. From germline, CDR1 is SGHDN and CDR2 FVKESK. The CDR3 loop spans 13 amino acids. The CDR3, as DNA: TGTGCCAGCAGCCAAGGGCTGGGGTTTGAGCAGTTCTTC. As protein: CASSQGLGFEQFF. The whole variable domain, filled in from reference TRBV14 and TRBJ2-1, reads EAGVTQFPSHSVIEKGQTVTLRCDPISGHDNLYWYRRVMGKEIKFLLHFVKESKQDESGMPNNRFLAERTGGTYSTLKVQPAELEDSGVYFCASSQGLGFEQFFGPGTRLTVL.

This clonotype was picked up a small number of times. V gene TRBV29-1 combines with J gene TRBJ1-1; no reliable D call. The CDR3 spans 14 residues. Trimming stripped 1 base from V and 1 base from J, with 10 bases between. CDR1 and CDR2 from the germline V gene are SQVTM and ANQGSEA. The CDR3 nucleotides read TGCAGCGTTGAAGGGCCGGGCTCGAACACTGAAGCTTTCTTT. This encodes CSVEGPGSNTEAFF.

This clonotype was observed a few times. This chain uses TRBV6-1 with TRBJ1-1; D may be TRBD1 (6 bases). From germline, CDR1 is MNHNS and CDR2 SASEGT. The length of the CDR3 is 17 residues. Trimming shortened V by 7 bases and J by 1 base, and 22 bases separated the two germline ends. CDR3 sequence reads: CASTASRDIARNTEAFF. In DNA, the CDR3 is TGTGCCAGCACCGCCTCCCGGGACATCGCCCGGAACACTGAAGCTTTCTTT.

V usage is TRBV10-3 and J usage is TRBJ2-7; D gene uncertain. The length of the CDR3 is 16 residues. CDR1 is ENHRY and CDR2 is SYGVKD in the germline V gene. Trimming stripped 2 bases from V and 5 bases from J, with 19 bases between. The DNA for the CDR3 is TGTGCCATCAGTGAGAAAAGTGGTCCGCCGAGGAACGAGCAGTACGTC. This gives the protein CAISEKSGPPRNEQYV.

The chain has TRBV13 and TRBJ1-5; TRBD1 aligns across 7 bases. CDR1 is PRHDT and CDR2 is FYEKMQ in the germline V gene (reference sequence). V shed 0 bases, J shed 5 bases, and the junction held 4 bases outside the gene matches. The length of the CDR3 is 15 residues. The CDR3 loop reads CASSLGTGHDQPQHF. CDR3 nucleotides: TGTGCCAGCAGCTTAGGGACAGGGCACGATCAGCCCCAGCATTTT.

This sequence joins TRBV20-1 and TRBJ2-1; 10 bases are shared with TRBD1. Per germline, CDR1 DFQATT and CDR2 SNEGSKA (reference sequence). V lost 4 bases to trimming and J lost 6 bases; unmatched junction nucleotides: 6. This CDR3 has 14 residues. CDR3 residues: CSATGTGALNEQFF. The CDR3 DNA follows: TGCAGTGCTACGGGGACAGGGGCGCTCAATGAGCAGTTCTTC.

This clonotype appeared many times. The chain employs TRBV6-6 and TRBJ1-4; a possible D gene is TRBD1 (5 bases). Trimming shortened V by 0 bases and J by 8 bases, and 13 bases separated the two germline ends. The CDR3 runs 15 residues. Germline V gene sequence: CDR1 MNHNY, CDR2 SVGAGI (reference sequence). The CDR3 region has the DNA TGTGCCAGCAGTTACTCCGGGGGATTAAGGGAAAAACTGTTTTTT. Translation: CASSYSGGLREKLFF.

This clonotype has just a few counts. The chain is built from TRBV7-8 and TRBJ1-2; a possible D gene is TRBD1 (5 bases). CDR3 length: 15 residues. Trimming pared 0 bases from V and 2 bases from J, leaving 10 bases between. Looked up from germline, CDR1 is SGHVS and CDR2 is FQNEAQ. DNA for the CDR3: TGTGCCAGCAGCTTAGCGGGGGGGAAGAACTATGGCTACACCTTC. It specifies CASSLAGGKNYGYTF. The entire variable domain, with the rest obtained from reference TRBV7-8 and TRBJ1-2, is as follows: GAGVSQSPRYKVAKRGQDVALRCDPISGHVSLFWYQQALGQGPEFLTYFQNEAQLDKSGLPSDRFFAERPEGSVSTLKIQRTQQEDSAVYLCASSLAGGKNYGYTFGSGTRLTVV.

In regard to this clonotype: A read error may be the cause here, since a much bigger clone is one base away. The chain carries TRBV7-8 and TRBJ2-6, with 16 bases aligning to TRBD2. Germline V CDR1 and CDR2: SGHVS, FQNEAQ. This CDR3 has 21 amino acids. CDR3: CASSLGGTSGGEDSGTNVLTF. CDR3 in DNA: TGTGCCAGCAGCTTAGGTGGGACTAGCGGGGGGGAAGACTCTGGGACCAACGTCCTGACTTTC.

The V gene is TRBV27, the J gene TRBJ2-4; 7 positions match TRBD1. Germline V CDR1 and CDR2: MNHEY, SMNVEV (reference sequence). The CDR3 has 13 residues. J gave up 8 bases and V 6 bases, and 7 bases lay outside the gene matches. The DNA for the CDR3 is TGTGCCAGCAGCCCCGACCAGGGGGACATTCAGTACTTC. Encoded protein: CASSPDQGDIQYF.

This clonotype was seen a handful of times. V is TRBV7-6 and J is TRBJ2-3; D unresolved. Trimming cost V 5 bases and J 3 bases, with 9 bases left between them. This CDR3 has 13 amino acids. CDR1 and CDR2 from the germline V gene are SGHVS and FNYEAQ. The CDR3 protein is CASSIHWTDTQYF. CDR3 coding DNA: TGTGCCAGCAGCATTCACTGGACAGATACGCAGTATTTT. Full variable domain (outside the CDR3, taken from reference TRBV7-6 and TRBJ2-3): GAGVSQSPRYKVTKRGQDVALRCDPISGHVSLYWYRQALGQGPEFLTYFNYEAQQDKSGLPNDRFSAERPEGSISTLTIQRTEQRDSAMYRCASSIHWTDTQYFGPGTRLTVL.

The chain recombines TRBV4-1 with TRBJ1-5; 12 nucleotides agree with TRBD1. With V trimmed by 0 bases and J by 9 bases, 9 bases remained unmatched. Looked up from germline, CDR1 is MGHRA and CDR2 is YSYEKL. The CDR3 has 17 amino acids. The CDR3 sequence: CASSQEGQGASSLPQHF. The CDR3 DNA is TGCGCCAGCAGCCAAGAGGGACAGGGGGCCTCGAGTCTGCCCCAGCATTTT.

This rearrangement joins TRBV20-1 to TRBJ2-5; D gene ambiguous. The V end was cut by 0 bases, the J end by 1 base, with 6 bases between. The germline CDR1 and CDR2 sequences are DFQATT and SNEGSKA (reference sequence). This CDR3 contains 13 residues. This chain's CDR3 is CSARERRQETQYF. CDR3 in DNA: TGCAGTGCTAGAGAACGCCGCCAAGAGACCCAGTACTTC.

This clonotype appeared a few times. The V call is TRBV10-3, the J call TRBJ2-7; D uncertain. The CDR3 contains 13 residues. The germline V gene encodes CDR1 ENHRY and CDR2 SYGVKD. V was trimmed by 4 bases and J by 2 bases, leaving 9 bases between them. In DNA form, the CDR3 reads TGTGCCATCAGTGGAGGCACAGCCTACGAGCAGTACTTC. Protein: CAISGGTAYEQYF.

This clonotype came up many times. The V and J genes are TRBV10-1 and TRBJ2-1; D uncertain. V lost 6 bases and J lost 5, with 11 bases in between. CDR1 and CDR2 (germline): WNHNN, SYGVQD (reference sequence). This CDR3 region has 13 residues. As DNA, the CDR3 is TGCGCCAGCAGCGCCCTACATAACAATGAGCAGTTCTTC. This gives the protein CASSALHNNEQFF.

The chain couples TRBV15 to TRBJ1-2; D gene unclear. The CDR3 has 13 residues. The V gene lost 8 bases and the J gene lost 5 bases, with 15 bases spanning the gap. Germline lookup yields CDR1 LNHNV and CDR2 YYDKDF (reference sequence). This chain's CDR3 is CATALSLEYGYTF. The CDR3 DNA sequence: TGTGCCACCGCTCTCAGCCTTGAATATGGCTACACCTTC.

The rearrangement links TRBV5-1 to TRBJ2-5, with D unresolved. Germline V CDR1 and CDR2: SGHRS, YFSETQ. Deletions cut 2 bases from V and 2 bases from J, with 13 bases between. The CDR3 loop spans 15 amino acids. CDR3 DNA sequence: TGCGCCAGCAGCTTTGTAGGATCGGATCAAGAGACCCAGTACTTC. Encoded protein: CASSFVGSDQETQYF.

This chain joins TRBV10-3 and TRBJ1-2; no clear D. Germline CDR1 ENHRY, CDR2 SYGVKD. Trimming removed 6 bases from V and 7 bases from J, with 12 bases in between. This CDR3 contains 12 residues. This CDR3 reads CAISGPPGGYTF. The DNA for the CDR3 is TGTGCCATCAGCGGGCCACCCGGTGGCTACACCTTC.

CDR3 sequence: CASTSGSFEAFF. DNA for the CDR3: TGTGCCAGTACATCGGGGTCCTTTGAAGCTTTCTTT. The chain uses TRBV19 and TRBJ1-1; D is undetermined. The CDR3 is 12 amino acids. Per germline, CDR1 LNHDA and CDR2 SQIVND (reference sequence). V was clipped by 7 bases and J by 7 bases, with 13 bases between them.

The chain uses TRBV19 and TRBJ1-1; D is ambiguous. The CDR3 is 12 amino acids. V lost 4 bases to trimming and J lost 6 bases, with 9 bases between them. CDR1 and CDR2 from the germline V gene are LNHDA and SQIVND (reference sequence). CDR3 in DNA: TGTGCCAGTAGTACCTTCACGCCTGAAGCTTTCTTT. Translation: CASSTFTPEAFF. Combining the CDR3 with reference TRBV19 and TRBJ1-1 gives the whole variable domain DGGITQSPKYLFRKEGQNVTLSCEQNLNHDAMYWYRQDPGQGLRLIYYSQIVNDFQKGDIAEGYSVSREKKESFPLTVTSAQKNPTAFYLCASSTFTPEAFFGQGTRLTVV.

This clonotype was counted between two and nine times. J is TRBJ2-3 and V is TRBV7-6; 12 bases line up with TRBD2. J was trimmed by 6 bases and V by 5 bases; bases with no gene match: 12. Germline CDR1 and CDR2: SGHVS and FNYEAQ. The CDR3 sequence is 17 residues long. The CDR3 DNA reads as TGTGCCAGCAGCCCACGTCCCGGGACTAGCGGGTTCGATACGCAGTATTTT. Translating it yields CASSPRPGTSGFDTQYF.

This clonotype appeared many times. The chain has TRBV4-1 and TRBJ1-1; D unresolved. This CDR3 has 16 residues. The germline CDR1 and CDR2 sequences are MGHRA and YSYEKL. The V end was cut by 0 bases, the J end by 10 bases, with 21 bases between. Here the CDR3 DNA reads TGCGCCAGCAGCCAAGACTATTTACGGCCCCCCGAGGGAGCTTTCTTT. Translation gives CASSQDYLRPPEGAFF.

This clonotype was found a few times. The genes are TRBV5-4 and TRBJ2-1, with D possibly being TRBD2 (5 bases). V was cut by 2 bases and J by 0 bases, with 15 bases left in between. Germline CDR1 reads SGHNT; CDR2 reads YYREEE (reference sequence). The CDR3 spans 17 residues. CDR3 loop: CASSFEGDSGSYNEQFF. The CDR3 DNA reads TGTGCCAGCAGCTTTGAGGGCGACTCGGGCTCCTACAATGAGCAGTTCTTC.

CDR3 sequence (DNA): TGCAGTGCTAGAGATTTTAGCGGGGGGGACAATGAGCAGTTCTTC. It is translated as CSARDFSGGDNEQFF. The V gene is TRBV20-1, the J gene TRBJ2-1; TRBD2 agrees at 11 bases. J was trimmed by 5 bases and V by 0 bases; bases with no gene match: 3. Germline values: CDR1 DFQATT, CDR2 SNEGSKA (reference sequence). This CDR3 is 15 amino acids long.

V is TRBV20-1 and J is TRBJ1-1; maybe TRBD1 (6 bases). Germline V CDR1 and CDR2: DFQATT, SNEGSKA (reference sequence). The CDR3 is 13 amino acids. Trimming took off 5 bases at V and 4 bases at J, with 14 bases between the two ends. CDR3 DNA sequence: TGCAGTGCTCCCGACAGGCGAGCCACTGAAGCTTTCTTT. Translation gives CSAPDRRATEAFF.